The next 25 T cell receptor beta chains were all read from a single sample in a study of control samples from healthy donors and cancer patients. The repertoire was sequenced with immunoSEQ multiplex PCR; TCRdb's copy has only in-frame clones and lacks some. The sample holds more than 25,000 clones, approximately 94% seen once. What was sequenced was blood. The receptors come from a man aged 60-69 years in good health.

V and J are TRBV19 and TRBJ2-5, with D hard to call. The CDR3 extends over 12 amino acids. Per the germline V gene, CDR1 is LNHDA and CDR2 is SQIVND (reference sequence). The ends were cut back, 4 bases at V and 3 bases at J, with 6 bases in the middle. The CDR3 reads CASSRKKETQYF. The CDR3 coding sequence is TGTGCCAGTAGTAGGAAGAAAGAGACCCAGTACTTC. Looking up the rest from reference TRBV19 and TRBJ2-5 gives the full variable domain: DGGITQSPKYLFRKEGQNVTLSCEQNLNHDAMYWYRQDPGQGLRLIYYSQIVNDFQKGDIAEGYSVSREKKESFPLTVTSAQKNPTAFYLCASSRKKETQYFGPGTRLLVL.

About this clone itself: Additional DNA sequences in this sample encode the identical CDR3. J is TRBJ1-2 and V is TRBV27; 9 bases are shared with TRBD1. This CDR3 is built from 14 residues. Looked up from germline, CDR1 is MNHEY and CDR2 is SMNVEV (reference sequence). Unmatched junction bases numbered 6, after V lost 6 bases and J lost 4 bases. CDR3 nucleotide sequence: TGTGCCAGCAGCACGGGACAGGGCCTCTATGGCTACACCTTC. Encoded protein: CASSTGQGLYGYTF.

The chain has TRBV27 and TRBJ1-2, with unresolved D. V dropped 7 bases and J dropped 7 bases, with 13 bases sitting between them. The CDR3 consists of 12 residues. Germline CDR1 reads MNHEY; CDR2 reads SMNVEV (reference sequence). For the CDR3, the DNA is TGTGCCAGCAAGGGAGTAGAACTTGGCTACACCTTC. The encoded protein is CASKGVELGYTF.

The rearrangement uses TRBV20-1 and TRBJ1-2, with 7 positions matching TRBD1. Trimming removed 3 bases from V and 4 bases from J; junction bases left unmatched: 8. This CDR3 is 14 amino acids long. Germline lookup yields CDR1 DFQATT and CDR2 SNEGSKA (reference sequence). CDR3 protein: CSASSGGGSYGYTF. The DNA for the CDR3 is TGCAGTGCTAGTTCAGGGGGTGGTTCCTATGGCTACACCTTC.

This chain uses TRBV5-1 with TRBJ1-1; D is unresolved. The CDR3 runs 13 residues. CDR1 is SGHRS and CDR2 is YFSETQ in the germline V gene. Trimming stripped 4 bases from V and 3 bases from J, with 10 bases between. CDR3 in amino acids: CASSRDGDTEAFF. The CDR3 bases are TGCGCCAGCAGCCGAGACGGGGACACTGAAGCTTTCTTT.

CDR3 region: CASSFTGGEREKLFF. CDR3 DNA: TGTGCCAGCAGCTTCACAGGGGGCGAGAGAGAAAAACTGTTTTTT. V gene TRBV11-2 combines with J gene TRBJ1-4; 9 nucleotides align to TRBD1. Germline-derived CDR1 and CDR2 are SGHAT and FQNNGV. The CDR3 totals 15 residues. After removal of 3 bases from V and 8 bases from J, the junction contained 7 bases not matched to a gene.

J is TRBJ2-2 and V is TRBV5-4; tentatively, D is TRBD1 (5 bases). Germline V lookup: CDR1 SGHNT, CDR2 YYREEE (reference sequence). V gave up 4 bases and J gave up 1 base, with 8 bases separating them. The CDR3 is made up of 14 amino acids. This CDR3 is CASSVQGNTGELFF. CDR3 nucleotide sequence: TGTGCCAGCAGCGTCCAGGGGAACACCGGGGAGCTGTTTTTT. The entire variable domain, with the rest obtained from reference TRBV5-4 and TRBJ2-2, is as follows: ETGVTQSPTHLIKTRGQQVTLRCSSQSGHNTVSWYQQALGQGPQFIFQYYREEENGRGNFPPRFSGLQFPNYSSELNVNALELDDSALYLCASSVQGNTGELFFGEGSRLTVL.

This chain connects TRBV5-1 to TRBJ1-1; D is possibly TRBD1 (5 bases). V was trimmed by 0 bases and J by 7 bases, leaving 16 bases between them. The CDR3 is made up of 15 amino acids. Germline assignment: CDR1 SGHRS and CDR2 YFSETQ. The CDR3 DNA reads TGCGCCAGCAGCTTGGCCGCGGGGAGTGGGGGTGAAGCTTTCTTT. Translated, it gives CASSLAAGSGGEAFF.

This sequence joins TRBV5-1 and TRBJ2-3; the D gene is possibly TRBD2 (6 bases). Looked up from germline, CDR1 is SGHRS and CDR2 is YFSETQ. The CDR3 has 14 amino acids. Trimming took off 4 bases at V and 5 bases at J, with 14 bases between the two ends. In nucleotides, the CDR3 is TGCGCCAGCAGCACCGGGGGAGTAGGAGATACGCAGTATTTT. Protein: CASSTGGVGDTQYF.

The chain employs TRBV11-1 and TRBJ1-1; unclear D gene. The CDR3 has 13 residues. The germline CDR1 and CDR2 sequences are SGHAT and FQDESV (reference sequence). The germline V and J ends were trimmed by 3 bases and 3 bases, with 8 bases remaining between them. The CDR3 protein is CASSFQGHTEAFF. The CDR3 DNA reads TGTGCCAGCAGCTTTCAAGGGCACACTGAAGCTTTCTTT.

The chain recombines TRBV12-3 or TRBV12-4 with TRBJ1-5; TRBD1 might be the D (6 bases). Trimming shortened V by 5 bases and J by 7 bases, and 12 bases separated the two germline ends. The CDR3 length is 13 residues. The DNA for the CDR3 is TGTGCCAGCAGTCAAGGGGGAAAACAGCCCCAGCATTTT. It yields the protein CASSQGGKQPQHF.

A single count supports this clone. The rearrangement links TRBV11-3 to TRBJ2-2; no clear D gene. Germline CDR1 is SGHNT and CDR2 is YENEEA. There are 13 residues in the CDR3. The V end was cut by 4 bases, the J end by 7 bases, with 10 bases between. CDR3 region: CASSSGGNGELFF. In nucleotides, the CDR3 is TGTGCCAGCAGCTCGGGTGGGAACGGGGAGCTGTTTTTT.

This chain connects TRBV5-4 to TRBJ1-3; D is undetermined. The CDR3 has 13 amino acids. CDR1 is SGHNT and CDR2 is YYREEE in the germline V gene (reference sequence). V shed 6 bases and J shed 0 bases, with 7 bases lying between them. The CDR3 region has the DNA TGTGCCAGCAAATTAAACTCTGGAAACACCATATATTTT. Protein: CASKLNSGNTIYF.

In its sample, this clone was seen once. This chain uses TRBV28 with TRBJ1-2, with TRBD1 identical over 9 bases. This CDR3 contains 14 residues. V gave up 5 bases and J gave up 4 bases; unmatched junction bases: 5. The germline gives CDR1 MDHEN, CDR2 SYDVKM. As DNA, the CDR3 is TGTGCCAGCAGTACCGGGACAGGGTCCTATGGCTACACCTTC. Its translation: CASSTGTGSYGYTF.

The chain couples TRBV6-5 to TRBJ1-2; 9 bases map to TRBD1. V shed 7 bases, J shed 5 bases, and the junction held 5 bases outside the gene matches. Germline lookup yields CDR1 MNHEY and CDR2 SVGAGI. There are 13 residues in the CDR3. CDR3 bases: TGTGCCAGCAATACAGGGGGCAGGTATGGCTACACCTTC. Amino acids: CASNTGGRYGYTF.

V gene TRBV11-2 combines with J gene TRBJ1-4, with D maybe TRBD1 (5 bases). V lost 2 bases and J 7 bases, leaving 8 bases between the germline ends. CDR1 and CDR2 (germline): SGHAT, FQNNGV. This CDR3 is 13 amino acids long. The CDR3 sequence is CASSLRGGEKLFF. CDR3 sequence (DNA): TGTGCCAGCAGCTTACGGGGGGGTGAAAAACTGTTTTTT.

The V and J genes are TRBV4-1 and TRBJ1-1; D not certain. The CDR3 spans 14 residues. Germline V gene sequence: CDR1 MGHRA, CDR2 YSYEKL. Trimming left V 1 base short and J 2 bases short, with 8 bases between. The DNA for the CDR3 is TGCGCCAGCAGCCAAGGGTTGATCAACACTGAAGCTTTCTTT. Translated, it gives CASSQGLINTEAFF.

The rearrangement links TRBV5-1 to TRBJ2-1; the D gene is possibly TRBD2 (5 bases). The CDR3 sequence is 18 residues long. V was shortened by 0 bases and J by 0 bases, with 16 bases between the two germline ends. Germline V gives CDR1 SGHRS, CDR2 YFSETQ. The chain's CDR3 is CASSLAPETTSSYNEQFF. CDR3 nucleotides: TGCGCCAGCAGCTTGGCCCCAGAAACAACTAGCTCCTACAATGAGCAGTTCTTC.

The count of this clone is one. The chain has TRBV9 and TRBJ2-7; TRBD1 might be the D (5 bases). The V end lost 0 bases, the J end lost 6 bases, and 16 bases lay between the germline ends. The CDR3 is made up of 15 amino acids. The V gene's germline CDR1 is SGDLS and CDR2 YYNGEE. DNA for the CDR3: TGTGCCAGCAGCGTAGGGAACAACATAGGGGTCGAGCAGTACTTC. Encoded protein: CASSVGNNIGVEQYF.

The V gene is TRBV6-6, the J gene TRBJ1-1, with 8 nucleotides matching TRBD1. This CDR3 is 15 amino acids long. CDR1 and CDR2 from the germline V gene are MNHNY and SVGAGI (reference sequence). Trimming removed 5 bases from V and 4 bases from J; junction bases left unmatched: 9. The CDR3 reads CASSPQDRVGTEAFF. CDR3 DNA sequence: TGTGCCAGCAGTCCCCAGGACAGGGTGGGCACTGAAGCTTTCTTT.

The J gene is TRBJ1-1, the V gene TRBV27; TRBD1 matches at 12 bases. Trimming at V came to 5 bases and at J to 4 bases, leaving 5 bases not matched to a gene. The CDR3 spans 15 residues. Germline CDR1 and CDR2: MNHEY and SMNVEV (reference sequence). In DNA, the CDR3 is TGTGCCAGCAGTCTGGGACAGGGGGCAAGCACTGAAGCTTTCTTT. Protein sequence: CASSLGQGASTEAFF.

The rearrangement links TRBV18 to TRBJ1-5, with D possibly TRBD1 on 6 matching bases. CDR1 is KGHSH, CDR2 LQKENI, per germline. The CDR3 is 13 residues long. The V gene lost 5 bases and the J gene lost 7 bases, with 12 bases spanning the gap. Written as DNA, the CDR3 is TGTGCCAGCTCAGGGACAAAGGGGCAGCCCCAGCATTTT. Translation gives CASSGTKGQPQHF.

This chain links TRBV18 with TRBJ1-2; perhaps TRBD1 as D (6 bases). The V gene's germline CDR1 is KGHSH and CDR2 LQKENI. The V and J ends lost 3 bases and 7 bases respectively, with 15 bases between them. The CDR3 length is 14 residues. The DNA of the CDR3 is TGTGCCAGCTCACCCCCGGGGGGGCGATTTGGCTACACCTTC. It translates to CASSPPGGRFGYTF.

This chain uses TRBV29-1 with TRBJ2-7; TRBD1 is a possible D gene (6 bases). V dropped 7 bases and J dropped 5 bases, with 18 bases sitting between them. The CDR3 loop spans 13 amino acids. Germline CDR1 SQVTM, CDR2 ANQGSEA. For the CDR3, the DNA is TGCAGCGCCCGGGACACCCGATTCAACGAGCAGTACTTC. Protein product: CSARDTRFNEQYF.

V gene TRBV19 combines with J gene TRBJ1-1, with 10 bases that match TRBD1. Germline values: CDR1 LNHDA, CDR2 SQIVND (reference sequence). The CDR3 is 13 amino acids. After removal of 5 bases from V and 11 bases from J, the junction contained 8 bases not matched to a gene. The CDR3 here is CASSLTGTGDAFF. The CDR3 DNA reads TGTGCCAGTAGTCTCACCGGGACAGGGGATGCTTTCTTT.